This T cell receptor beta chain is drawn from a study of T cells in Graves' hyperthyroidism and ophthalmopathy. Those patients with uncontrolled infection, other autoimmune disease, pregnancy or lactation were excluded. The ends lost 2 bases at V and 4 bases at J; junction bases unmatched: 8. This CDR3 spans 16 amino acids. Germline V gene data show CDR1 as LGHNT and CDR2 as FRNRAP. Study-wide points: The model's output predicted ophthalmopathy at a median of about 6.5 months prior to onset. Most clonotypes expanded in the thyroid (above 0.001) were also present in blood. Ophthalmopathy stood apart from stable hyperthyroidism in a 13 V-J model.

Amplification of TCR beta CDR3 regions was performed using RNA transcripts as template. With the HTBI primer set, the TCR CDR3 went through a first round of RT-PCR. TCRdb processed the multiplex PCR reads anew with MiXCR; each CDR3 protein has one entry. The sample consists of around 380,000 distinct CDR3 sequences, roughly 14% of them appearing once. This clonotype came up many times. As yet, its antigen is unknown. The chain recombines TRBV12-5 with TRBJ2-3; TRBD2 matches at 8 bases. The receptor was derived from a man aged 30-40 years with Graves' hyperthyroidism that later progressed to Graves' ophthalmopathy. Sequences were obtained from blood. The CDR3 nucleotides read TGTGCTAGTGGTTTGCTCACGACTAGCGTCCCAGATACGCAGTATTTT. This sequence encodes CASGLLTTSVPDTQYF.